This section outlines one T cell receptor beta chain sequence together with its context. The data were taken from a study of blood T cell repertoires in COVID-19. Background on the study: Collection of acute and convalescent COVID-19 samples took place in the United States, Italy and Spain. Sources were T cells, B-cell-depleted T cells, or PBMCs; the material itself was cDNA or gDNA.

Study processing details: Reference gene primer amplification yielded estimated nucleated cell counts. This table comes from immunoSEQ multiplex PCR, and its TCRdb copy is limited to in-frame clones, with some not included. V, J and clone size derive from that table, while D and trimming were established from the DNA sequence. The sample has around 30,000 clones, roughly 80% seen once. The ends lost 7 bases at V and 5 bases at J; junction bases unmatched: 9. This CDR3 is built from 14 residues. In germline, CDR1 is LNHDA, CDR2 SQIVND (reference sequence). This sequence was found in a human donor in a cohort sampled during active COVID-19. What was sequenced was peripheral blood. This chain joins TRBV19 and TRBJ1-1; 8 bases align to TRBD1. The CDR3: CASIPDRAKTEAFF. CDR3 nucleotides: TGTGCCAGTATCCCGGACAGGGCTAAGACTGAAGCTTTCTTT.